The 2 T cell receptor beta chains given below trace back to one sample, sequenced in a study of response to subunit inactivated influenza vaccine. From the RT-PCR reads, TCRdb called clonotypes with MiXCR, one entry per CDR3 protein. The table records under 750,000 distinct CDR3 sequences, over 9.5% of them present only once. Sequenced material: PBMCs from blood, taken on the day of vaccination. The receptors were gathered from a man aged 50 to 59 who received an inactivated influenza vaccine.

This clonotype was seen repeatedly, ten times or more. A read error may produce the germline difference seen at one junction end. The V gene is TRBV12-3 or TRBV12-4, the J gene TRBJ2-7; tentative D call: TRBD2 (5 bases). The CDR3 runs 11 residues. CDR3 nucleotides: TGCGCCAGCAGCTTCGGCGGGGAGCAGTACTTC. Amino acid sequence: CASSFGGEQYF.

Only a few counts were recorded for this clonotype. The rearrangement joins TRBV7-9 to TRBJ1-4; a possible D gene is TRBD1 (6 bases). The CDR3 spans 16 residues. Trimming cost V 2 bases and J 8 bases, with 18 bases left between them. The germline V gene encodes CDR1 SEHNR and CDR2 FQNEAQ (reference sequence). The CDR3 DNA reads TGTGCCAGCAGCTTATTCGGGGGCGCAGGGTGGGAAAAACTGTTTTTT. This translates into CASSLFGGAGWEKLFF. The complete variable domain, with remaining parts taken from reference TRBV7-9 and TRBJ1-4, reads DTGVSQNPRHKITKRGQNVTFRCDPISEHNRLYWYRQTLGQGPEFLTYFQNEAQLEKSRLLSDRFSAERPKGSFSTLEIQRTEQGDSAMYLCASSLFGGAGWEKLFFGSGTQLSVL.